This entry lists 20 T cell receptor beta chains sequenced from one sample in a study of cytomegalovirus exposure and HLA in healthy donors. Clones were sequenced by immunoSEQ multiplex PCR, and TCRdb holds only the in-frame ones, with some missing. The sample includes some 200,000 clones, roughly 84% seen only once; the top ten take 2.8%. Specimen: PBMCs. The receptors come from a woman aged 18-30 years in good health and CMV-seropositive.

The V call is TRBV11-2, the J call TRBJ1-1; 11 bases map to TRBD1. The CDR3 contains 16 residues. Germline-derived CDR1 and CDR2 are SGHAT and FQNNGV. The ends lost 1 base at V and 5 bases at J; junction bases unmatched: 6. CDR3 residues: CASSLAWTGGRTEAFF. Here the CDR3 DNA reads TGTGCCAGCAGCTTAGCCTGGACAGGGGGCCGGACTGAAGCTTTCTTT.

The gene calls are TRBV7-9 and TRBJ2-7; 7 nucleotides align to TRBD1. CDR1 and CDR2 (germline): SEHNR, FQNEAQ (reference sequence). V was clipped by 0 bases and J by 4 bases; unmatched bases: 3. The CDR3 length is 14 residues. CDR3 sequence: CASSLATGRYEQYF. The CDR3 DNA is TGTGCCAGCAGCTTAGCGACAGGGCGGTACGAGCAGTACTTC.

This clone was recorded a few times. The chain employs TRBV5-6 and TRBJ1-2; D is ambiguous. V was clipped by 0 bases and J by 4 bases, with 4 bases between them. CDR1 and CDR2 from the germline V gene are SGHDT and YYEEEE. The CDR3 has 12 amino acids. Written as DNA, the CDR3 is TGTGCCAGCAGCTTGGGCAGCTATGGCTACACCTTC. This gives the protein CASSLGSYGYTF.

This sequence joins TRBV25-1 and TRBJ2-5; 12 bases fit TRBD2. The CDR3 runs 16 residues. V trimming: 4 bases; J trimming: 1 base; junction bases outside the gene matches: 4. Looked up from germline, CDR1 is MGHDK and CDR2 is SYGVNS. CDR3 amino acids: CASSAGTSGFQETQYF. CDR3 nucleotide sequence: TGTGCCAGCAGTGCCGGGACTAGCGGGTTCCAAGAGACCCAGTACTTC. Looking up the rest from reference TRBV25-1 and TRBJ2-5 gives the full variable domain: EADIYQTPRYLVIGTGKKITLECSQTMGHDKMYWYQQDPGMELHLIHYSYGVNSTEKGDLSSESTVSRIRTEHFPLTLESARPSHTSQYLCASSAGTSGFQETQYFGPGTRLLVL.

V is TRBV6-6 and J is TRBJ2-3; TRBD2 might be the D (6 bases). V dropped 7 bases and J dropped 2 bases, with 13 bases sitting between them. Germline V gene lookup returns CDR1 MNHNY and CDR2 SVGAGI (reference sequence). CDR3 length: 14 amino acids. CDR3 in amino acids: CASKGGLNTDTQYF. The CDR3 DNA follows: TGTGCCAGCAAAGGCGGACTAAACACAGATACGCAGTATTTT.

V gene TRBV9 combines with J gene TRBJ1-2, with TRBD1 as a possible D gene (6 bases). CDR3 length: 15 residues. Per the germline V gene, CDR1 is SGDLS and CDR2 is YYNGEE. V lost 4 bases, J lost 7 bases, and 20 bases lay in between. CDR3 bases: TGTGCCAGCAGCTATTGGTCCATAATGGGGGCTGGCTACACCTTC. It specifies CASSYWSIMGAGYTF.

This clone was observed a single time. The rearrangement uses TRBV11-2 and TRBJ1-6, with D possibly being TRBD1 (6 bases). The CDR3 runs 13 residues. CDR1 and CDR2 (germline): SGHAT, FQNNGV. The V end lost 4 bases, the J end lost 8 bases, and 9 bases lay between the germline ends. The CDR3 DNA sequence: TGTGCCAGCAGCTCGCACAGGGATTCACCCCTCCACTTT. This encodes CASSSHRDSPLHF.

The CDR3: CASSLASFSGGELFF. CDR3 DNA: TGTGCCAGCAGCTTAGCCAGTTTCTCGGGCGGGGAGCTGTTTTTT. The chain recombines TRBV7-9 with TRBJ2-2; D gene unclear. Germline lookup yields CDR1 SEHNR and CDR2 FQNEAQ (reference sequence). Trimming stripped 0 bases from V and 7 bases from J, with 12 bases between. The CDR3 totals 15 residues.

The chain joins TRBV27 to TRBJ1-1; D gene ambiguous. This CDR3 has 14 residues. Germline values: CDR1 MNHEY, CDR2 SMNVEV (reference sequence). The germline V and J ends were trimmed by 3 bases and 2 bases, with 10 bases remaining between them. In DNA form, the CDR3 reads TGTGCCAGCAGTTTCGGGTTCACCAACACTGAAGCTTTCTTT. This codes for CASSFGFTNTEAFF.

The chain has TRBV5-1 and TRBJ1-3, with 7 bases fitting TRBD1. Losses at the gene ends were 4 bases for V and 0 bases for J; bases not matched to a gene: 7. CDR3 length: 16 residues. In germline, CDR1 is SGHRS, CDR2 YFSETQ. CDR3 loop: CASSLSGTASGNTIYF. CDR3 DNA sequence: TGCGCCAGCAGCCTGTCCGGGACAGCCTCTGGAAACACCATATATTTT.

This clone was observed a single time. The chain is built from TRBV29-1 and TRBJ1-3, with TRBD1 as a possible D gene (5 bases). The V gene's germline CDR1 is SQVTM and CDR2 ANQGSEA. The CDR3 runs 13 residues. Trimming pared 0 bases from V and 3 bases from J, leaving 6 bases between. The CDR3 reads CSVEDRVGNTIYF. The CDR3 DNA sequence: TGCAGCGTTGAAGACAGGGTTGGAAACACCATATATTTT.

The J gene is TRBJ1-3, the V gene TRBV19; 7 positions match TRBD1. CDR1 is LNHDA and CDR2 is SQIVND in the germline V gene (reference sequence). V lost 4 bases, J lost 4 bases, and 13 bases stayed unmatched. The CDR3 has 17 amino acids. This chain's CDR3 is CASSRGTVSPSGNTIYF. Here the CDR3 DNA reads TGTGCCAGTAGTAGAGGGACAGTTTCGCCTTCAGGAAACACCATATATTTT.

This clone was detected only a few times. The chain combines TRBV6-5 with TRBJ2-7; a weak D match, TRBD1 (6 bases). The V end was cut by 2 bases, the J end by 2 bases, with 10 bases between. The germline CDR1 and CDR2 sequences are MNHEY and SVGAGI. This CDR3 region has 14 residues. The CDR3 DNA follows: TGTGCCAGCAGTTACGAGGACAGTCCCTACGAGCAGTACTTC. Its protein is CASSYEDSPYEQYF.

Of note for this clone: Other nucleotide sequences from this sample produce the same CDR3. The chain links TRBV18 to TRBJ2-7; 7 bases align to TRBD1. This CDR3 is built from 13 residues. Germline V lookup: CDR1 KGHSH, CDR2 LQKENI. The junction had 5 bases not matched to a gene; V was cut back by 3 bases and J by 6 bases. Here the CDR3 reads CASSPTTGFEQYF. CDR3 coding DNA: TGTGCCAGCTCACCTACGACAGGGTTCGAGCAGTACTTC.

The chain links TRBV6-5 to TRBJ2-7; 9 bases are a match to TRBD1. Trimming took 2 bases from V and 4 from J; bases not matched to a gene: 0. The CDR3 sequence is 13 residues long. In germline, CDR1 is MNHEY, CDR2 SVGAGI. The CDR3 bases are TGTGCCAGCAGTTACGGGACAGGGTACGAGCAGTACTTC. It translates to CASSYGTGYEQYF.

The gene calls are TRBV19 and TRBJ1-2, with TRBD1 matching 9 bases. The germline CDR1 and CDR2 sequences are LNHDA and SQIVND (reference sequence). J lost 7 bases, V lost 5 bases, and 8 bases had no gene match. This CDR3 contains 14 residues. The CDR3 DNA sequence: TGTGCCAGTAGTTTCACCGGGACAGGGTCTGGCTACACCTTC. Protein sequence: CASSFTGTGSGYTF. The entire variable domain, with the rest obtained from reference TRBV19 and TRBJ1-2, is as follows: DGGITQSPKYLFRKEGQNVTLSCEQNLNHDAMYWYRQDPGQGLRLIYYSQIVNDFQKGDIAEGYSVSREKKESFPLTVTSAQKNPTAFYLCASSFTGTGSGYTFGSGTRLTVV.

The chain combines TRBV6-5 with TRBJ2-7; 7 bases line up with TRBD2. CDR3 length: 15 amino acids. Trimming removed 2 bases from V and 3 bases from J; junction bases left unmatched: 7. The germline V gene encodes CDR1 MNHEY and CDR2 SVGAGI. CDR3 nucleotide sequence: TGTGCCAGCAGTTACGGGGGGGTTTCTAACTACGAGCAGTACTTC. As protein: CASSYGGVSNYEQYF.

The CDR3 nucleotides are TGTGCCAGCAGTTACAGCGACTCTGGGGCCAACGTCCTGACTTTC. Amino acid sequence: CASSYSDSGANVLTF. V gene TRBV6-5 combines with J gene TRBJ2-6; the D is unclear. The CDR3 is made up of 15 amino acids. Trimming shortened V by 2 bases and J by 0 bases, and 5 bases separated the two germline ends. Germline values: CDR1 MNHEY, CDR2 SVGAGI.

This clone appeared a few times. CDR3 in amino acids: CASRDTNTGELFF. The CDR3, as DNA: TGTGCCAGCAGGGACACCAACACCGGGGAGCTGTTTTTT. The rearrangement links TRBV4-2 to TRBJ2-2; D perhaps matches TRBD1 (5 bases). CDR3 length: 13 residues. CDR1 is LGHNA, CDR2 YNFKEQ, per germline. The V and J ends lost 6 bases and 2 bases respectively, with 7 bases between them.

V is TRBV9 and J is TRBJ1-1; D gene uncertain. The CDR3 is 13 residues long. Per the germline V gene, CDR1 is SGDLS and CDR2 is YYNGEE. V gave up 2 bases and J gave up 7 bases, with 12 bases separating them. The CDR3 DNA is TGTGCCAGCAGCGTGGTGGGGAGTGGTGAAGCTTTCTTT. Residues: CASSVVGSGEAFF. The whole variable domain, filled in from reference TRBV9 and TRBJ1-1, reads DSGVTQTPKHLITATGQRVTLRCSPRSGDLSVYWYQQSLDQGLQFLIQYYNGEERAKGNILERFSAQQFPDLHSELNLSSLELGDSALYFCASSVVGSGEAFFGQGTRLTVV.